Detailed here is one T cell receptor (beta chain). Expressed TCRB transcripts were sequenced, since all the RNA that had been isolated was reverse transcribed. TCRdb's table, derived via immunoSEQ multiplex PCR, lists solely in-frame clones and lacks some. The repertoire holds a few hundred thousand clones, with around 12% as singletons. The sample is drawn from a study of beta chain features in type 1 diabetes. V shed 2 bases and J shed 1 base, with 6 bases lying between them. This CDR3 region has 14 residues. The germline V gene encodes CDR1 SNHLY and CDR2 FYNNEI. The sample was naive CD4+ T cells from blood. J is TRBJ1-5 and V is TRBV2; D unresolved. The clonotype comes from a man younger than 30 in good health. The CDR3 reads CASSESQSNQPQHF. CDR3 in DNA: TGTGCCAGCAGTGAAAGTCAGAGCAATCAGCCCCAGCATTTT.